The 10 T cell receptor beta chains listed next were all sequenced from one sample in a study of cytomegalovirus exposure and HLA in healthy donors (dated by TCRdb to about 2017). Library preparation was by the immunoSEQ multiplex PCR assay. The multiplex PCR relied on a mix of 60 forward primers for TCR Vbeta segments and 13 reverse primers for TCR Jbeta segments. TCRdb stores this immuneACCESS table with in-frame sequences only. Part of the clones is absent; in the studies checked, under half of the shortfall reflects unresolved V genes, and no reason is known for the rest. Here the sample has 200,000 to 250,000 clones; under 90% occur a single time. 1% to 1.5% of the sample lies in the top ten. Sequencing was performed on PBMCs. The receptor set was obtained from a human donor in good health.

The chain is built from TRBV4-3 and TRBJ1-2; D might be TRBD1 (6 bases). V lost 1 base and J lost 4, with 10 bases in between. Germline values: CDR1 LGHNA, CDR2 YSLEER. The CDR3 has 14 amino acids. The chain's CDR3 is CASSQVNRAYGYTF. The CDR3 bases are TGCGCCAGCAGCCAAGTAAACAGGGCCTATGGCTACACCTTC.

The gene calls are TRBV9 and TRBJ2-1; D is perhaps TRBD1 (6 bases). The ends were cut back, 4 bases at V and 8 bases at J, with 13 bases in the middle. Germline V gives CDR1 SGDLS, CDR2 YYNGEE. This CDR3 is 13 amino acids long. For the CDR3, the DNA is TGTGCCAGCAGCTTCACAGGGTACCATGAGCAGTTCTTC. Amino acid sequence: CASSFTGYHEQFF.

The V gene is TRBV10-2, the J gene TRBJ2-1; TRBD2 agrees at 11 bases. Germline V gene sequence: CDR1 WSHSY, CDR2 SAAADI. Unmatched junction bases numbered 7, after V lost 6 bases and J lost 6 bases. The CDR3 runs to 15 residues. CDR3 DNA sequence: TGCGCCAGCAGATTAGCGGGAGGGCCATCCAATGAGCAGTTCTTC. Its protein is CASRLAGGPSNEQFF.

The CDR3 sequence: CASTPQGELFF. The CDR3 DNA reads as TGTGCCAGCACGCCCCAGGGCGAACTGTTTTTT. This chain connects TRBV27 to TRBJ1-4; D might be TRBD1 (5 bases). This CDR3 is built from 11 residues. From germline, CDR1 is MNHEY and CDR2 SMNVEV (reference sequence). Trimming removed 7 bases at V and 12 bases at J, with 12 bases between.

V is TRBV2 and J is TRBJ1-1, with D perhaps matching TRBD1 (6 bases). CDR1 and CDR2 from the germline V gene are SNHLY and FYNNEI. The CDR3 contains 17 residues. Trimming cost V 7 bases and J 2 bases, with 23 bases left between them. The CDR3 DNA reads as TGTGCCAGCAAACAATCTTCCATATGGACAGACAACACTGAAGCTTTCTTT. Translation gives CASKQSSIWTDNTEAFF.

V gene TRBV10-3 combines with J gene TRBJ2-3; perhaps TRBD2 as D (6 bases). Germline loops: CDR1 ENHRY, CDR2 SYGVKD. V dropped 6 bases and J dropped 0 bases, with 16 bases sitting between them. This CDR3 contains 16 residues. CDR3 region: CAISGFWDSSTDTQYF. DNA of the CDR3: TGTGCCATCAGCGGCTTTTGGGACTCCAGCACAGATACGCAGTATTTT.

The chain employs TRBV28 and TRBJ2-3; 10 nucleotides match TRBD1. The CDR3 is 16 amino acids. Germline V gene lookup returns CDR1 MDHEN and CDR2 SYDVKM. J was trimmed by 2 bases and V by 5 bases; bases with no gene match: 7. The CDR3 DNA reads TGTGCCAGCAGTCGTTACGGGACAGGGGACACAGATACGCAGTATTTT. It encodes CASSRYGTGDTDTQYF.

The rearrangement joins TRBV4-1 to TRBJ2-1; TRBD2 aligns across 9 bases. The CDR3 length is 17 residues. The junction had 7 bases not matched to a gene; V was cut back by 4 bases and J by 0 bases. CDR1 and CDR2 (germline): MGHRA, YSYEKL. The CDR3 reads CASSRGLAASSYNEQFF. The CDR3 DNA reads TGCGCCAGCAGCCGGGGACTAGCCGCCTCCTCCTACAATGAGCAGTTCTTC.

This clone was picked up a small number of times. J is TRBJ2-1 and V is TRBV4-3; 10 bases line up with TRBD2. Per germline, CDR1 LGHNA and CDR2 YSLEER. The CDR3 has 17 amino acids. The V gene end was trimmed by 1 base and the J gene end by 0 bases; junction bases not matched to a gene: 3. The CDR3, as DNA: TGCGCCAGCAGCCAAGTGTCTAGCGGGAGCTCCTACAATGAGCAGTTCTTC. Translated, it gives CASSQVSSGSSYNEQFF.

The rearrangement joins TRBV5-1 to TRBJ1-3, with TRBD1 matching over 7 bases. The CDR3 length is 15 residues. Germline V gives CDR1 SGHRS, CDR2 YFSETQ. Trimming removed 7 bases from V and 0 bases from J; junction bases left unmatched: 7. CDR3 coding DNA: TGCGCCAGCCGCCGGGACAGTCCCTCTGGAAACACCATATATTTT. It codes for CASRRDSPSGNTIYF.